Below, one T cell receptor (beta chain) is given with its context. Its antigen is currently unknown. This specimen belongs to a study of T-cell memory formation after mild COVID-19. TCRalpha and TCRbeta libraries used 5'RACE with constant-segment primers and UMIs. Using its own MiXCR run on the 5' RACE reads, TCRdb lists one record per CDR3 protein. Of approximately 210,000 distinct CDR3 sequences detected, around 16% appear once; the ten largest clones hold roughly 2.3%. This CDR3 has 13 amino acids. The V end lost 7 bases, the J end lost 1 base, and 10 bases lay between the germline ends. In germline, CDR1 is KGHDR, CDR2 SFDVKD. Whole-study results and caveats: CD8+ contracting clones occupied EMRA, while CD4+ ones occupied mainly CM and EM. A balance of CD4 and CD8 characterized clones contracting day 15 to 85, whereas later expanders leaned CD4+. Within pre-infection memory, some responding clones were found, suggesting cross-reactive memory joined.

V usage is TRBV24-1 and J usage is TRBJ2-7, with D possibly being TRBD1 (6 bases). The source material was PBMCs or a T cell subset sorted from them (not recorded which). The TCR originated in an adult woman who had mild COVID-19 (a few samples of this study predate the infection). Cell type and time point are not known. CDR3 in amino acids: CATSETGSYEQYF. The CDR3 region has the DNA TGTGCCACCAGCGAAACAGGGTCCTACGAGCAGTACTTC.